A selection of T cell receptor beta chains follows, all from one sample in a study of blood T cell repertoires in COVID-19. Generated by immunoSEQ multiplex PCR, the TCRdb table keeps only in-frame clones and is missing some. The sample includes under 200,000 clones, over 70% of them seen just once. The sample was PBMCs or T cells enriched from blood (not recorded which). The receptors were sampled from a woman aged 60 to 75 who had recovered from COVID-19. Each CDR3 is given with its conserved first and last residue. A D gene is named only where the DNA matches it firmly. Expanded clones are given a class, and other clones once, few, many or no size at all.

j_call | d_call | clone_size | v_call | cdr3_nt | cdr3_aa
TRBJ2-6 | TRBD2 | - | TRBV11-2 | TGTGCTACACGGCGGGGGGCCGGGGCCAACGTCCTGACTTTC | CATRRGAGANVLTF
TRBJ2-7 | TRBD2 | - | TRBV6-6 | TGTGCCAGCAGTTACTCGGGGGGGTGGGAGCAGTACTTC | CASSYSGGWEQYF
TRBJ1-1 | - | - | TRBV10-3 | TGTGCCATCAGTTTCCAGGTAGACACTGAAGCTTTCTTT | CAISFQVDTEAFF
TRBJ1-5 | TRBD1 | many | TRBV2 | TGTGCCAGCAGTCTGACAGGGGGGTTCAATCAGCCCCAGCATTTT | CASSLTGGFNQPQHF
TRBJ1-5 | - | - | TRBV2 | TGTGCCAGCAGTGAAGGCGGGGGGGTTCAGCCCCAGCATTTT | CASSEGGGVQPQHF
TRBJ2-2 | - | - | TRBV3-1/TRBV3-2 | TGTGCCAGCAGCCAAGTTTCCGGGGGGCCCGGGGAGCTGTTTTTT | CASSQVSGGPGELFF
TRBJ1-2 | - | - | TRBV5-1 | TGCGCCAGCAGCCTCCCAGGGAGCGGGAACTATGGCTACACCTTC | CASSLPGSGNYGYTF
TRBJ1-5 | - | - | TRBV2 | TGTGCCAGCAGTGAGCGAGGGGGTGGTCAGCCCCAGCATTTT | CASSERGGGQPQHF
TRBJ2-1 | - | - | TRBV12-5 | TGTGCTAGTGACACCCCCGGGGGAGCCTACAATGAGCAGTTCTTC | CASDTPGGAYNEQFF
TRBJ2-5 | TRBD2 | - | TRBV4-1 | TGCGCCAGCAGCGCACTTCAGCGGGGGGGCGGTGAGACCCAGTACTTC | CASSALQRGGGETQYF
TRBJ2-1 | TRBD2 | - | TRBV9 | TGTGCCAGCAGCGTAGCTCAGGCGGGGGGGCTAGACGTGTTCTTC | CASSVAQAGGLDVFF
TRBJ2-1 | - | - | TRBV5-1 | TGCGCCAGCAGCCTAATAGGGCGGGATGAGCAGTTCTTC | CASSLIGRDEQFF